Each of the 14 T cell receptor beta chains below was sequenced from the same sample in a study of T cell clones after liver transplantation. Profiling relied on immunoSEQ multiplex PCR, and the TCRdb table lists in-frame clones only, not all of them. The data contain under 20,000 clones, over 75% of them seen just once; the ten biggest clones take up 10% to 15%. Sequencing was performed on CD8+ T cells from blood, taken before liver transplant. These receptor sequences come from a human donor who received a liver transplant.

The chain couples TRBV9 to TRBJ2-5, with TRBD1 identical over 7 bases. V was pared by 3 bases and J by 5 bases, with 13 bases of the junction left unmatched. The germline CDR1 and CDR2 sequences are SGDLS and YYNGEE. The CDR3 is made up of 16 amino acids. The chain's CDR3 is CASSEQGQISPETQYF. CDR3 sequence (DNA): TGTGCCAGCAGCGAACAGGGACAGATTTCTCCGGAGACCCAGTACTTC.

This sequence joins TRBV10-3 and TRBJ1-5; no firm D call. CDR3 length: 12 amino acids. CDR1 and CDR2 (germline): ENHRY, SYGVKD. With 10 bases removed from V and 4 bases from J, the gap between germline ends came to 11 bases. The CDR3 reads CATADGNQPQHF. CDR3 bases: TGTGCCACCGCCGACGGAAATCAGCCCCAGCATTTT.

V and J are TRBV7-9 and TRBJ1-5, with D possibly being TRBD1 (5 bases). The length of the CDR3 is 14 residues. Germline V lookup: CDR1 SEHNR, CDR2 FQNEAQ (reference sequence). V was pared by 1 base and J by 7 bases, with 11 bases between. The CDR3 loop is CASSLVGGNQPQHF. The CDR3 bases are TGTGCCAGCAGCTTAGTTGGGGGTAACCAGCCCCAGCATTTT. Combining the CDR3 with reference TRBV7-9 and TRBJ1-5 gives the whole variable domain DTGVSQNPRHKITKRGQNVTFRCDPISEHNRLYWYRQTLGQGPEFLTYFQNEAQLEKSRLLSDRFSAERPKGSFSTLEIQRTEQGDSAMYLCASSLVGGNQPQHFGDGTRLSIL.

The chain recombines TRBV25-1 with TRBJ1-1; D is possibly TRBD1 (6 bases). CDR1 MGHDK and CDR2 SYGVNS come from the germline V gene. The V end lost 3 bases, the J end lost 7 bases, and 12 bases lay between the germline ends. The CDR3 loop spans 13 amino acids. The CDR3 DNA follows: TGTGCCAGCAGTGACGGACAGCGGATTGAAGCTTTCTTT. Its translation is CASSDGQRIEAFF.

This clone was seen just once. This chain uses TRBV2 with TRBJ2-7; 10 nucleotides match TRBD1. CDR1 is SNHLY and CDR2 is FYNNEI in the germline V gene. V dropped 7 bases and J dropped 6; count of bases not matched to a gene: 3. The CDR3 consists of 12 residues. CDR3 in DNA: TGTGCCAGCATAGACAGGGGGCTCGAGCAGTACTTC. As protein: CASIDRGLEQYF. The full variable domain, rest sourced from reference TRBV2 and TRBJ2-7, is EPEVTQTPSHQVTQMGQEVILRCVPISNHLYFYWYRQILGQKVEFLVSFYNNEISEKSEIFDDQFSVERPDGSNFTLKIRSTKLEDSAMYFCASIDRGLEQYFGPGTRLTVT.

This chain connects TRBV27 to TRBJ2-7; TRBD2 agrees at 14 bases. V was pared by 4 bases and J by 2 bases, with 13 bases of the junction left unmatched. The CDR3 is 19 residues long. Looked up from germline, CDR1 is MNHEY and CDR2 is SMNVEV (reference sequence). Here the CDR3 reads CASSSLPGTSGGPTYEQYF. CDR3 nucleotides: TGTGCCAGCAGTTCGCTCCCCGGGACTAGCGGGGGACCGACCTACGAGCAGTACTTC.

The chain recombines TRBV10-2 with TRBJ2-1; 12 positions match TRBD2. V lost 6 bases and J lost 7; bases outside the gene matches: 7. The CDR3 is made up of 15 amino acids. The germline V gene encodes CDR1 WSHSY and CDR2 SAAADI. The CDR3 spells CASSRLAGASNEQFF. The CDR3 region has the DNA TGCGCCAGCAGCAGACTAGCGGGAGCGTCGAATGAGCAGTTCTTC.

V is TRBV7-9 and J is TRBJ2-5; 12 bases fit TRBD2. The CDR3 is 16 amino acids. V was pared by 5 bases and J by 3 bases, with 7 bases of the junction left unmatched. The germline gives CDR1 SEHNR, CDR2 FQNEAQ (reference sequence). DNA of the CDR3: TGTGCCAGCAGCCCGGGACTAGCGGGTGCAAAAGAGACCCAGTACTTC. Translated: CASSPGLAGAKETQYF.

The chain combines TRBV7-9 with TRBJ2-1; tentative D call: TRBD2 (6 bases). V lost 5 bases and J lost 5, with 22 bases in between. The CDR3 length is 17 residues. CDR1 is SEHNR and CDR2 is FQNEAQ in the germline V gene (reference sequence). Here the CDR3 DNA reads TGTGCCAGCAGCCCTTGGGTAGGGATCGGGAGTCACAATGAGCAGTTCTTC. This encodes CASSPWVGIGSHNEQFF.

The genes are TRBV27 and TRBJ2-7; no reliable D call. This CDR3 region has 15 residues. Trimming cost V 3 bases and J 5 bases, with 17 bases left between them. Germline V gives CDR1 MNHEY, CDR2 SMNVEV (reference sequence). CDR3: CASSFVTSAVDEQYF. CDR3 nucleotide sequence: TGTGCCAGCAGTTTCGTTACTTCGGCTGTCGACGAGCAGTACTTC.

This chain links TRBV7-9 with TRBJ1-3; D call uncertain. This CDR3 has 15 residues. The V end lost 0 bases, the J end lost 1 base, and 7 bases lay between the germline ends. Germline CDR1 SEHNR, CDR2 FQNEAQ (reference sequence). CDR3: CASSLAYASGNTIYF. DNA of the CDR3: TGTGCCAGCAGCTTAGCATATGCGTCTGGAAACACCATATATTTT.

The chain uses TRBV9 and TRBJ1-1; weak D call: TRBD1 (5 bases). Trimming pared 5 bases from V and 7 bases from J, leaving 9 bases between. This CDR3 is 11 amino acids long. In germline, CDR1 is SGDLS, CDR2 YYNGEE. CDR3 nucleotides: TGTGCCAGCAGTTTGGGGGATGAAGCTTTCTTT. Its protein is CASSLGDEAFF.

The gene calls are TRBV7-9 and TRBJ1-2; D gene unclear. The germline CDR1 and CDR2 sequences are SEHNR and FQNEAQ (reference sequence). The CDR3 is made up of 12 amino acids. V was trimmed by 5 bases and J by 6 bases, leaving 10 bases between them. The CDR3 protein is CASSPGTDGYTF. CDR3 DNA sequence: TGTGCCAGCAGCCCCGGAACGGATGGCTACACCTTC.

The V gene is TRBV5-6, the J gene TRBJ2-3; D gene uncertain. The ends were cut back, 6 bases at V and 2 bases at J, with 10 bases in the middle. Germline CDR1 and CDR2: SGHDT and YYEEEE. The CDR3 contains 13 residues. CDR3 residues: CASIQSNTDTQYF. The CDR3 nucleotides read TGTGCCAGCATCCAGTCCAACACAGATACGCAGTATTTT.